This TCR beta chain comes out of a study of T-cell reconstitution after alpha-beta-depleted transplantation in children. Whole-study results and caveats: T-cell counts and diversity at one year following transplant were attributed mainly to newly produced T cells. Expanded clones from the graft, numbering several hundred, reportedly supplied alpha-beta T cells about two months after transplant.

There are many counts of this clonotype. Its antigen is undetermined. V gave up 5 bases and J gave up 2 bases; unmatched junction bases: 8. The CDR3 has 15 amino acids. The germline V gene has CDR1 SGDLS and CDR2 YYNGEE. Using unique molecular identifiers, the investigators prepared the TCRbeta library. Each CDR3 protein gets one entry after TCRdb re-called the PCR reads with MiXCR. The sample comprises tens of thousands of distinct CDR3 sequences, approximately 5% of which are singletons, and approximately 17% rests with the top ten. The chain couples TRBV9 to TRBJ2-5, with 8 bases lining up with TRBD2. This TCR was sampled from a boy under two years old who had a stem cell transplant for acute myeloid leukemia, so the T cells may come from the graft donor. The sequencing used PBMCs, mostly from graft donor cells, collected 180 days after TCRalphabeta/CD19-depleted stem cell transplant. CDR3 sequence: CASSPSPGGQETQYF. CDR3 DNA sequence: TGTGCCAGCAGTCCATCTCCGGGGGGGCAAGAGACCCAGTACTTC.